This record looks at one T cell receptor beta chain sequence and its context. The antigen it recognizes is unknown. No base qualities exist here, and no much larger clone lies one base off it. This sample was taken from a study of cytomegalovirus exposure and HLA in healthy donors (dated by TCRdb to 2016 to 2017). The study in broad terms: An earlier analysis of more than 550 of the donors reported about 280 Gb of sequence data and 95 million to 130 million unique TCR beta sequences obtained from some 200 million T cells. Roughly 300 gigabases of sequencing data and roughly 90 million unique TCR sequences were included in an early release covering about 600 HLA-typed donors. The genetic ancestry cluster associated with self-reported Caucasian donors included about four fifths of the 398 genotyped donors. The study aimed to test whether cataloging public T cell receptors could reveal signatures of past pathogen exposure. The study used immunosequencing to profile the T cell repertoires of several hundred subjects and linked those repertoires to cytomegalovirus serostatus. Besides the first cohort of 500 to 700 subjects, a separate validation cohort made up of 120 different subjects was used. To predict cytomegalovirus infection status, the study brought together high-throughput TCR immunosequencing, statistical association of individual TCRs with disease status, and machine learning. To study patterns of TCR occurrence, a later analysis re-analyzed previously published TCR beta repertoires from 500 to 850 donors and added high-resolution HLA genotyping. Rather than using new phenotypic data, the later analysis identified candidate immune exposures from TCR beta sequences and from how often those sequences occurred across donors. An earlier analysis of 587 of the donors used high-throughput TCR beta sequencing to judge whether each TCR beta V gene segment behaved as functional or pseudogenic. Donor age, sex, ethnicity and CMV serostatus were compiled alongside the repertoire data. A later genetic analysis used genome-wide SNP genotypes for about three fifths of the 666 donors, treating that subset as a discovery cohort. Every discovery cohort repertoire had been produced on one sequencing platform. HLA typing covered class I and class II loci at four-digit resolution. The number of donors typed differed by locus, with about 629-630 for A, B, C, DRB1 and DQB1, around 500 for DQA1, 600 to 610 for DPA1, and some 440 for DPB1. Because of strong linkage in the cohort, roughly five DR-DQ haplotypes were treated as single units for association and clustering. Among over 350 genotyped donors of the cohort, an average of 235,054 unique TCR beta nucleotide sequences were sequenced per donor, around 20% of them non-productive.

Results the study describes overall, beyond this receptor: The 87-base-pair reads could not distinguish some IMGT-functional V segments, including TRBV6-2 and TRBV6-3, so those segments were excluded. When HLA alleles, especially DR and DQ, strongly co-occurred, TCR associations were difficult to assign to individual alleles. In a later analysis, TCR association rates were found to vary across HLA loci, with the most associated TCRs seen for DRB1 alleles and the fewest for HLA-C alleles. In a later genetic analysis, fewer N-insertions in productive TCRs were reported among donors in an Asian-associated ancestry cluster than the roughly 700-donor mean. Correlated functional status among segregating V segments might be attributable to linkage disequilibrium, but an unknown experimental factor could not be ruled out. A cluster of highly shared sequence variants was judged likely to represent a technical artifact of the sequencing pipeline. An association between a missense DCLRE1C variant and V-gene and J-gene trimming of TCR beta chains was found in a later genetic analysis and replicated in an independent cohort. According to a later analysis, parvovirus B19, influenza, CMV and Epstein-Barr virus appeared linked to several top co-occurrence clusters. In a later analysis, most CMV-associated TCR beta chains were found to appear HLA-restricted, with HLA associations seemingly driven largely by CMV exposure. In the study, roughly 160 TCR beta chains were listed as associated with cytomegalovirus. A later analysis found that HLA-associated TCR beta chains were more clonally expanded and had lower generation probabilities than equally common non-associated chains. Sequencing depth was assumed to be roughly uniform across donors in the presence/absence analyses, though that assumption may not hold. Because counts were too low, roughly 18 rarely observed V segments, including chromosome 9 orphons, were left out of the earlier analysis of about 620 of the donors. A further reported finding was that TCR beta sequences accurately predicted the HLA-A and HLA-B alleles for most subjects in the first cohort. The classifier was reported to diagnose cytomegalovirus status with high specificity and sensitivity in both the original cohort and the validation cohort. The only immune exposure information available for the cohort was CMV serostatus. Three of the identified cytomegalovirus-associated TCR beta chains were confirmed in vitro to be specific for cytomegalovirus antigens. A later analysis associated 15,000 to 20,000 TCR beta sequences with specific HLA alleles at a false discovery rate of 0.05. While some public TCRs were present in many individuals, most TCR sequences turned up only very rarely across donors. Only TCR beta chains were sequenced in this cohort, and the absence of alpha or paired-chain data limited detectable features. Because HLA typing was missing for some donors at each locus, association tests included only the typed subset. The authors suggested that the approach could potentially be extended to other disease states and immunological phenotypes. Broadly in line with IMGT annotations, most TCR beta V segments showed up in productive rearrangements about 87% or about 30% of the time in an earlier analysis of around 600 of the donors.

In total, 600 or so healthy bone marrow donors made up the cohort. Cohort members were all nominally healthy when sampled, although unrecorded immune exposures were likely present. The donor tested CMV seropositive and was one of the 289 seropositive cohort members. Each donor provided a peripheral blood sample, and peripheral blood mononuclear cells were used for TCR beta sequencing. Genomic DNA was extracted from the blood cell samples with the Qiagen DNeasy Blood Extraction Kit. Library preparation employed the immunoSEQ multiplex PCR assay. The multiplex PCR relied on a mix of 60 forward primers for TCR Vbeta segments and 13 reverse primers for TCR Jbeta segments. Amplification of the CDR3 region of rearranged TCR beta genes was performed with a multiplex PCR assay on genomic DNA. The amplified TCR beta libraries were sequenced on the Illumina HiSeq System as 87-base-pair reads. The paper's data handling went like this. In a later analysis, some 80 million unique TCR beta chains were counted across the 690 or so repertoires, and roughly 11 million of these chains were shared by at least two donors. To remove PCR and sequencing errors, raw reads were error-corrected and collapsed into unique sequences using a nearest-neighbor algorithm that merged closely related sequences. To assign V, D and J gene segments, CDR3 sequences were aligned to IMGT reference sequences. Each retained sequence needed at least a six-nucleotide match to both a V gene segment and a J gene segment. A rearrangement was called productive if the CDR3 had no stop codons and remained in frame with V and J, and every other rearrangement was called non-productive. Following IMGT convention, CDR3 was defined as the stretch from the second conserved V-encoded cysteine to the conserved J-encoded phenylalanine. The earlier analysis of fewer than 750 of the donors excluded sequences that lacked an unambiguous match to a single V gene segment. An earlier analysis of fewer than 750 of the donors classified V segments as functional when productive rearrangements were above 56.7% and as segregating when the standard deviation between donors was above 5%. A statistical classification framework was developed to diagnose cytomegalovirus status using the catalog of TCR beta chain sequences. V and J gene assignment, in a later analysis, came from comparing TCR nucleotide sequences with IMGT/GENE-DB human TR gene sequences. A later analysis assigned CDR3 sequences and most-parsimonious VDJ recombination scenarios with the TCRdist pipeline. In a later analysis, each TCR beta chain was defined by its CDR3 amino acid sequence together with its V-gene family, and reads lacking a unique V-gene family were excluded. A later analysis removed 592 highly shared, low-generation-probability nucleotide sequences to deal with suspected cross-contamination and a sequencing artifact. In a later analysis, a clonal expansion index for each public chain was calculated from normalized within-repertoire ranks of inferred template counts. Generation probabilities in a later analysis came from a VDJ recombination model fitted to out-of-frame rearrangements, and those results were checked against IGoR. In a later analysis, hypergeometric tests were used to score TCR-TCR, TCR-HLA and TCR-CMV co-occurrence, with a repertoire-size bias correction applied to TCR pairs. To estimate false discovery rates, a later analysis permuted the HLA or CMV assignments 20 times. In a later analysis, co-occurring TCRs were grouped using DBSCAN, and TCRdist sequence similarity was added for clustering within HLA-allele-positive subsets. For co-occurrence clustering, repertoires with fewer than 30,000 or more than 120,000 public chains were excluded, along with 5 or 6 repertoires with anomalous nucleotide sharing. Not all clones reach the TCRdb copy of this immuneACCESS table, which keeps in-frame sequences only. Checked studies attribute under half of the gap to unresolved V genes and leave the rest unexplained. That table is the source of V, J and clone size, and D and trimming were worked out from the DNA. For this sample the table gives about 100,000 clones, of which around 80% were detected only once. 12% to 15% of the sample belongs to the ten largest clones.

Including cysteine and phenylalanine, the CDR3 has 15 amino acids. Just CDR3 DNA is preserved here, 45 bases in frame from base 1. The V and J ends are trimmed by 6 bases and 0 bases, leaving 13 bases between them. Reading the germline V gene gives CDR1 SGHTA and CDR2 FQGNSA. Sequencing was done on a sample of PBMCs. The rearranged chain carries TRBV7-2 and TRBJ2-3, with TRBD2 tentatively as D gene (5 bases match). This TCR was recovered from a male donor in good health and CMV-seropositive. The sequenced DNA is TGTGCCAGCAGGAGAGGGTATTCGAGCACAGATACGCAGTATTTT. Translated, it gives CASRRGYSSTDTQYF.